Below, one T cell receptor (beta chain) is given with its context. There are 16 residues in the CDR3. V was pared by 6 bases and J by 2 bases, with 14 bases between. Germline CDR1 reads KGHSH; CDR2 reads LQKENI. Seattle's cohort entered during active infection and was followed longitudinally. This specimen belongs to a study of blood T cell repertoires in COVID-19. Study summary: T cells, B-cell-depleted T cells, or PBMCs supplied cDNA or gDNA.

Here immunoSEQ multiplex PCR was the method, and the copy in TCRdb shows in-frame clones only, minus some. In the table there are approximately 190,000 clones, more than 75% of which are singletons. Sequenced sample: peripheral blood. The sequence was collected from a woman between 55 and 75 years old with COVID-19, enrolled during active disease. V usage is TRBV18 and J usage is TRBJ2-6; TRBD1 is a possible D gene (6 bases). CDR3 region: CASSPLGGAGANVLTF. CDR3 nucleotide sequence: TGTGCCAGCTCCCCTTTAGGGGGTGCTGGGGCCAACGTCCTGACTTTC.